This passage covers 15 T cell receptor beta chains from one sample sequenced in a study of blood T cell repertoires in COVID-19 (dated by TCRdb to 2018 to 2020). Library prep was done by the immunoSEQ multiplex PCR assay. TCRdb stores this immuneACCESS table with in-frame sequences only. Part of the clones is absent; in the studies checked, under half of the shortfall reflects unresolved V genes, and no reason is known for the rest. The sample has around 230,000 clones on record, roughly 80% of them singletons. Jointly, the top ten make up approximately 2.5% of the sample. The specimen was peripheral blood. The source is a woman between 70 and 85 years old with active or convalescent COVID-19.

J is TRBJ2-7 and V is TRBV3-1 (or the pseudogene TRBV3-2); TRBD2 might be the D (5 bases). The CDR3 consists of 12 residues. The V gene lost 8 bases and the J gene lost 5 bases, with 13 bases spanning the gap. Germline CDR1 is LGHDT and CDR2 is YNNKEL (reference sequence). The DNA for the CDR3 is TGTGCCAGCTATCTGAGGGTCGACGAGCAGTACTTC. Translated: CASYLRVDEQYF.

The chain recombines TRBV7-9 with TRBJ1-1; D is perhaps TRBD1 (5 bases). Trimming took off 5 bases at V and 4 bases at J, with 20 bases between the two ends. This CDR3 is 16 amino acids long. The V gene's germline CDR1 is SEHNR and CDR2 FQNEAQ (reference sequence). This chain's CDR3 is CASSLGIGRVVTEAFF. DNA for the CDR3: TGTGCCAGCAGCCTTGGGATTGGCAGGGTTGTCACTGAAGCTTTCTTT.

In DNA form, the CDR3 reads TGCGCCAGCAGTCACATAAGGACTAGCGGGGGGGCCGCCGCCTACGAGCAGTACTTC. It specifies CASSHIRTSGGAAAYEQYF. The J gene is TRBJ2-7, the V gene TRBV23-1, with 15 nucleotides matching TRBD2. TRBV23-1 is given ORF status, its function remaining uncertain. The length of the CDR3 is 19 residues. V lost 3 bases and J lost 2; bases outside the gene matches: 11.

The DNA for the CDR3 is TGCGCCAGCAGGCGAGGCGGGAGCTCCTACGAGCAGTACTTC. It codes for CASRRGGSSYEQYF. V is TRBV5-1 and J is TRBJ2-7; 7 bases are a match to TRBD2. This CDR3 region has 14 residues. J gave up 0 bases and V 5 bases, and 5 bases lay outside the gene matches. Germline CDR1 is SGHRS and CDR2 is YFSETQ.

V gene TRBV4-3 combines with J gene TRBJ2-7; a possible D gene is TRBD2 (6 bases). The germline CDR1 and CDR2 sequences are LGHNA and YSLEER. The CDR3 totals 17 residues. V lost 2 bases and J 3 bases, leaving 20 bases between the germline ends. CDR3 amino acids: CASSQQTGGAAGYEQYF. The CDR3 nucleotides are TGCGCCAGCAGCCAACAAACAGGAGGGGCGGCGGGCTACGAGCAGTACTTC.

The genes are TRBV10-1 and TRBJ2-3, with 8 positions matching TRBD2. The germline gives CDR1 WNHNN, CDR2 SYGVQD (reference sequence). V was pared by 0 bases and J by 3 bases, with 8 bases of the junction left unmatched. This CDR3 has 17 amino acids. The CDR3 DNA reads TGCGCCAGCAGTGAGTCGGCGGGAGGACTTGGGACAGATACGCAGTATTTT. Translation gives CASSESAGGLGTDTQYF.

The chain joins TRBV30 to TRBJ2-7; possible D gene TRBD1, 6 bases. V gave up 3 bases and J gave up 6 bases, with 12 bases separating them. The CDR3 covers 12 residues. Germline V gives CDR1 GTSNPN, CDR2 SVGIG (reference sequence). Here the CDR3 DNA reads TGTGCCTGGAGCCCCCAGGGGCTCGAGCAGTACTTC. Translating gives CAWSPQGLEQYF.

The CDR3 region is CSVPVGTVTGELFF. The CDR3, as DNA: TGCAGCGTACCCGTGGGCACCGTCACCGGGGAGCTGTTTTTT. The V gene is TRBV29-1, the J gene TRBJ2-2; no clear D. Germline V lookup: CDR1 SQVTM, CDR2 ANQGSEA. With 6 bases removed from V and 4 bases from J, the gap between germline ends came to 15 bases. The CDR3 is 14 amino acids.

The CDR3: CASSPSSGGNTGELFF. CDR3 bases: TGCGCCAGCAGCCCCAGTAGCGGAGGAAACACCGGGGAGCTGTTTTTT. The rearrangement joins TRBV10-1 to TRBJ2-2, with D possibly matching TRBD2 (6 bases). V lost 6 bases and J 2 bases, leaving 16 bases between the germline ends. The germline V gene has CDR1 WNHNN and CDR2 SYGVQD (reference sequence). The CDR3 spans 16 residues.

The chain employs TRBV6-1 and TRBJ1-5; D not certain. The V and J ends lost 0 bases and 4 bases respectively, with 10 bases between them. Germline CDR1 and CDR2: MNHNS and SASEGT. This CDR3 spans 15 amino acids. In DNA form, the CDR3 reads TGTGCCAGCAGTGAAGCCCCCCGAGGGAATCAGCCCCAGCATTTT. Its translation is CASSEAPRGNQPQHF.

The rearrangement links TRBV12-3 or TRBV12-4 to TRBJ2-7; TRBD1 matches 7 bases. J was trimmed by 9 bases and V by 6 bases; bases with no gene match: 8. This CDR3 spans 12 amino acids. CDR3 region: CASSRDSSGQYF. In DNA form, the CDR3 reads TGTGCCAGCAGCAGGGACAGTAGTGGGCAGTACTTC.

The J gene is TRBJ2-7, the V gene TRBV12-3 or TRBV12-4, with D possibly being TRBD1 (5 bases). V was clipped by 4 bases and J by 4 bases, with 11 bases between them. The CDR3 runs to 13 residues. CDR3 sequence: CASSWGPVYEQYF. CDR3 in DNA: TGTGCCAGCAGTTGGGGCCCGGTATACGAGCAGTACTTC.

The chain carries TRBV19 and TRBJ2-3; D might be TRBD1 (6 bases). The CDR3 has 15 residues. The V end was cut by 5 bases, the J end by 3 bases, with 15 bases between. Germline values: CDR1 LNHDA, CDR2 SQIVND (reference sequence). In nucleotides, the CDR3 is TGTGCCAGTAGTGTTCAACAGGGAGTGACAGATACGCAGTATTTT. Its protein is CASSVQQGVTDTQYF.

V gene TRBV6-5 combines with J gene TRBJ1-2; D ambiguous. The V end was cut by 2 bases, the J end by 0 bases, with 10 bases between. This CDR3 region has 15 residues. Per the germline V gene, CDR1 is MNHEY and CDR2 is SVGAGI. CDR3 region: CASSYGRATNYGYTF. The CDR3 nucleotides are TGTGCCAGCAGTTACGGGAGGGCCACTAACTATGGCTACACCTTC.

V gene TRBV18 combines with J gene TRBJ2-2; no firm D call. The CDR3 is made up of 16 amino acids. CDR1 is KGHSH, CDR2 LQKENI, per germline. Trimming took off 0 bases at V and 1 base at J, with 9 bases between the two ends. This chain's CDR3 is CASSPPYPQNTGELFF. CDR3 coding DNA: TGTGCCAGCTCACCACCGTACCCACAGAACACCGGGGAGCTGTTTTTT.